A single sample gave rise to the 2 T cell receptor beta chains below, sequenced in a study of Graves' ophthalmopathy and Graves' hyperthyroidism. Amplified TCR beta CDR3 regions were obtained using RNA transcripts as template. HTBI primers were used in a first-round RT-PCR, which preceded a second-round multiplex PCR. TCRdb re-analysed the multiplex PCR reads in MiXCR, keeping a single row per CDR3 protein. Of 900,000 to 1,200,000 distinct CDR3 sequences in the sample, roughly two fifths were seen once. The sequenced material came from peripheral blood or thyroid tissue (not recorded which). The receptors were sampled from an adult man with Graves' hyperthyroidism.

Ten or more counts support this clonotype. The CDR3 spells CAISPGTGTQPQHF. CDR3 nucleotides: TGTGCCATCAGCCCCGGGACAGGGACTCAGCCCCAGCATTTT. The genes are TRBV10-3 and TRBJ1-5; TRBD1 matches at 9 bases. The CDR3 spans 14 residues. J was trimmed by 6 bases and V by 6 bases; bases with no gene match: 6. The germline V gene has CDR1 ENHRY and CDR2 SYGVKD.

This clonotype was recorded at least ten times. The chain is built from TRBV7-2 and TRBJ2-7; D not certain. V was trimmed by 2 bases and J by 3 bases, leaving 2 bases between them. The CDR3 spans 11 residues. CDR1 and CDR2 from the germline V gene are SGHTA and FQGNSA. The CDR3 nucleotides read TGTGCCAGCAGCTTACGCTACGAGCAGTACTTC. Protein: CASSLRYEQYF.